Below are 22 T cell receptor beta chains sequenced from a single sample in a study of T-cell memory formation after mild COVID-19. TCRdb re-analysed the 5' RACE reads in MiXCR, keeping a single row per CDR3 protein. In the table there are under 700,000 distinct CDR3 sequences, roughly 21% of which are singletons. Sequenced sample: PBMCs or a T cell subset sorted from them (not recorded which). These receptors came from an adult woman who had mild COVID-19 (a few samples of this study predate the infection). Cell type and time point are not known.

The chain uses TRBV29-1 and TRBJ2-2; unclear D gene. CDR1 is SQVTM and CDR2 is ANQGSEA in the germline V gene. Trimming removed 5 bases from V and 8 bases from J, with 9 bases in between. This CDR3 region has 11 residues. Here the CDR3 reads CSVSFQGELFF. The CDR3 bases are TGCAGCGTTTCGTTTCAGGGGGAGCTGTTTTTT.

The CDR3 protein is CASSLLTSGYTGELFF. The CDR3 DNA reads TGTGCCAGCAGCCTTTTGACTAGTGGGTACACCGGGGAGCTGTTTTTT. This chain connects TRBV14 to TRBJ2-2; perhaps TRBD2 as D (6 bases). Germline loops: CDR1 SGHDN, CDR2 FVKESK. The CDR3 has 16 amino acids. The germline V and J ends were trimmed by 4 bases and 3 bases, with 15 bases remaining between them.

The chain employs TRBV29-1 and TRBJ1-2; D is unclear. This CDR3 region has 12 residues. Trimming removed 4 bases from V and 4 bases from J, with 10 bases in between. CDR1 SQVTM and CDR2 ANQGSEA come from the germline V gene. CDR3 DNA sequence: TGCAGCGTTGGAGGGAAAGTCTATGGCTACACCTTC. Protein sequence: CSVGGKVYGYTF.

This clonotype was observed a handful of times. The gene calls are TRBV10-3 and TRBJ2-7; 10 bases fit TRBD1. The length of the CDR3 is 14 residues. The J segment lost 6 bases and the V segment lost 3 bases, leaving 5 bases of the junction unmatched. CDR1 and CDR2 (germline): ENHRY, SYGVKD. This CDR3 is CAISDPGQGSEQYF. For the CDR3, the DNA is TGTGCCATCAGTGATCCGGGACAGGGGTCCGAGCAGTACTTC.

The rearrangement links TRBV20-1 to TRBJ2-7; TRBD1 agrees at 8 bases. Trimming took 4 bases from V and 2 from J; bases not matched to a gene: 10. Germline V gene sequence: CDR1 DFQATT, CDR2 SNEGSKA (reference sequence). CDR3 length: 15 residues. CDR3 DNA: TGCAGTGCTACCTACCCCGGGACAGGAACCTACGAGCAGTACTTC. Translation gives CSATYPGTGTYEQYF.

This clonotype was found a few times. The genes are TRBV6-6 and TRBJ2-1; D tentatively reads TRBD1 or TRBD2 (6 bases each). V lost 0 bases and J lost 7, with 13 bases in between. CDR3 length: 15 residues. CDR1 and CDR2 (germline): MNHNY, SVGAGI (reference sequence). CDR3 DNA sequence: TGTGCCAGCAGTTACTCGGGGGGCGGTGGGAATGAGCAGTTCTTC. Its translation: CASSYSGGGGNEQFF.

CDR3 protein: CASSPPGVNQPQHF. DNA of the CDR3: TGTGCCAGCAGCCCCCCAGGAGTTAATCAGCCCCAGCATTTT. This rearrangement joins TRBV3-1 to TRBJ1-5; the D is unclear. V was trimmed by 4 bases and J by 4 bases, leaving 11 bases between them. The CDR3 totals 14 residues. The V gene's germline CDR1 is LGHDT and CDR2 YNNKEL (reference sequence).

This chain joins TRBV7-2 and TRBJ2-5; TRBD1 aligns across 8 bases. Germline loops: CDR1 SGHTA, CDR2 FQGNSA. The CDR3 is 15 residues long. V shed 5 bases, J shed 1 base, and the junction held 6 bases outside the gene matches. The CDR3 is CASSRDRTIQETQYF. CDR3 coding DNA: TGTGCCAGCAGCCGGGACAGGACGATCCAAGAGACCCAGTACTTC.

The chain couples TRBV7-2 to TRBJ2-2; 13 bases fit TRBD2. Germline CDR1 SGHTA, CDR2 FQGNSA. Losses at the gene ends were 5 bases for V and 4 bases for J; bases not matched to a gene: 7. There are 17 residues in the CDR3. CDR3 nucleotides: TGTGCCAGCAGCACCACTAGCGGGAGGGCCTCCACCGGGGAGCTGTTTTTT. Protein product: CASSTTSGRASTGELFF.

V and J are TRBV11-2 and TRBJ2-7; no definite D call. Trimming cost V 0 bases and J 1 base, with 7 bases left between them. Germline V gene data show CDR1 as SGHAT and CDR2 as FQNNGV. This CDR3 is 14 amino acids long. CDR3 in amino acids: CASSLDPGSYEQYF. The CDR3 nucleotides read TGTGCCAGCAGCTTAGATCCCGGGTCCTACGAGCAGTACTTC.

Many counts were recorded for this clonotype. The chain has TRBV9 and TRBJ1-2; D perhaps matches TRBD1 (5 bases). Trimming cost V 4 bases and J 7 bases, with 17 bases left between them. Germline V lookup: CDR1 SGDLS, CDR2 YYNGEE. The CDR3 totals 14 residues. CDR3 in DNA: TGTGCCAGCAGCCGAGACGGGGCAGGAGCTGGCTACACCTTC. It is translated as CASSRDGAGAGYTF.

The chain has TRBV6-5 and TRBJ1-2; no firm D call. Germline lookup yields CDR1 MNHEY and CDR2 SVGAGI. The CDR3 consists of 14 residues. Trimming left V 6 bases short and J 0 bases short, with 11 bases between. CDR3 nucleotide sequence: TGTGCCAGCAGATTTAGTCGTACTAACTATGGCTACACCTTC. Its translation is CASRFSRTNYGYTF.

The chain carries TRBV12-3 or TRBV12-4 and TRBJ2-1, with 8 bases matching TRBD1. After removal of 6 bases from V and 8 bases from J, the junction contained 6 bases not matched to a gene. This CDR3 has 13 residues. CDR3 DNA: TGTGCCAGCAGGAACGACAGGGGCGATGAGCAGTTCTTC. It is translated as CASRNDRGDEQFF.

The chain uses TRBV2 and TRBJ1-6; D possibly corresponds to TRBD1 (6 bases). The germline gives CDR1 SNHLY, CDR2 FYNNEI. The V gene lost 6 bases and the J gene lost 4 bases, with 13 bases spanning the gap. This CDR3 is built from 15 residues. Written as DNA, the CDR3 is TGTGCCAGCAGGGAAACAGGGAGTTATAATTCACCCCTCCACTTT. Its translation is CASRETGSYNSPLHF.

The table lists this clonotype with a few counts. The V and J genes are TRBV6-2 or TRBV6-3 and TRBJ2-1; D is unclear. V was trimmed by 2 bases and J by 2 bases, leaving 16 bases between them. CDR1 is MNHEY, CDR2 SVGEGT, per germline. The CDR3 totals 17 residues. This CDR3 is CASSYGMARKPYNEQFF. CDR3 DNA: TGTGCCAGCAGTTACGGAATGGCCCGAAAACCCTACAATGAGCAGTTCTTC.

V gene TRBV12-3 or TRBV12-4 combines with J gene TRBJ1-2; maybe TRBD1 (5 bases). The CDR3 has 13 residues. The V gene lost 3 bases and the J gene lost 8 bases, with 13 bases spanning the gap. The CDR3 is CASSFPQGSGYTF. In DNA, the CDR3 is TGTGCCAGCAGTTTTCCCCAGGGAAGCGGCTACACCTTC.

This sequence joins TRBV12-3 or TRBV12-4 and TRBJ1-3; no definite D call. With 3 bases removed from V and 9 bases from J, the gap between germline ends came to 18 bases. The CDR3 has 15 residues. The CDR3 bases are TGTGCCAGCAGTTTGTCCGGCTTAGGGAGGAGCACCATATATTTT. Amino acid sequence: CASSLSGLGRSTIYF.

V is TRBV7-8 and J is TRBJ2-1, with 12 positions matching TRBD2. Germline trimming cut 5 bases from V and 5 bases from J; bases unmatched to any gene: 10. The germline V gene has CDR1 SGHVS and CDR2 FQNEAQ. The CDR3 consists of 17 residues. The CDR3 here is CASSEGTSGFPDNEQFF. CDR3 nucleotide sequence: TGTGCCAGCAGCGAGGGGACTAGCGGGTTTCCTGACAATGAGCAGTTCTTC.

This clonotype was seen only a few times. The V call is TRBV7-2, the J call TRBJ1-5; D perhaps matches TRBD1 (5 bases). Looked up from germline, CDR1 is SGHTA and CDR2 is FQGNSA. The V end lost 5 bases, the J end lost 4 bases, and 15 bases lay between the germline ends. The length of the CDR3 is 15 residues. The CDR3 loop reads CASSRYGAKNQPQHF. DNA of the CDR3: TGTGCCAGCAGCCGTTATGGGGCAAAAAATCAGCCCCAGCATTTT.

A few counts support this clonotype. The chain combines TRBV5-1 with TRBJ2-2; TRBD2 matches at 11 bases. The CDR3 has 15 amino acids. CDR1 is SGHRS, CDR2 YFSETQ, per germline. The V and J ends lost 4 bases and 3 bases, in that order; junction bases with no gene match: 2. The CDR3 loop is CASSGTSGHTGELFF. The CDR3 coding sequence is TGCGCCAGCAGCGGGACTAGCGGACACACCGGGGAGCTGTTTTTT.

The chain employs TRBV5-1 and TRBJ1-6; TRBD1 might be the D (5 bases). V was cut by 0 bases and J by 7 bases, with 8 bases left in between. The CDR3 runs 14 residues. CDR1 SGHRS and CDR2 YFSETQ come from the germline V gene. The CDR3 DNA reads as TGCGCCAGCAGCTTGGATGGGGGGAATTCACCCCTCCACTTT. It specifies CASSLDGGNSPLHF.

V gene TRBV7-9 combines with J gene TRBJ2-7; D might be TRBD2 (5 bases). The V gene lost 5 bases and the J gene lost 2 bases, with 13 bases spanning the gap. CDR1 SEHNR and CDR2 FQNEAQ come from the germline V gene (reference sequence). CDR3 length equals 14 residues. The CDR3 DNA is TGTGCCAGCAGCCCCGGACTCCTCCCCTACGAGCAGTACTTC. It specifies CASSPGLLPYEQYF.